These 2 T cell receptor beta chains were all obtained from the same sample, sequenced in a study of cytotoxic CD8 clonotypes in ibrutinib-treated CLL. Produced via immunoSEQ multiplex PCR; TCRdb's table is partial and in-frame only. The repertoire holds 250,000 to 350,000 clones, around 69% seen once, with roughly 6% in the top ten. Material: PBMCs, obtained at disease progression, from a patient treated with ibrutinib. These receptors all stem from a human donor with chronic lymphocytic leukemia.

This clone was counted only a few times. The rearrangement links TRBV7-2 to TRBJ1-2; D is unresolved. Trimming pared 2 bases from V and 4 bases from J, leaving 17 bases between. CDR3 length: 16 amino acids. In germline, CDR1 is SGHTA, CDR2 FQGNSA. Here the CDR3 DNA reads TGTGCCAGCAGCTTATTCGCAGATTCTCACTTCTATGGCTACACCTTC. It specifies CASSLFADSHFYGYTF.

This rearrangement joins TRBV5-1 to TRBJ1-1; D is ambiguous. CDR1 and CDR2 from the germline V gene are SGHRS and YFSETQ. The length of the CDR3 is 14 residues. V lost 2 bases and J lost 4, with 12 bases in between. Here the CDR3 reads CASSFGPHGTEAFF. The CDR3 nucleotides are TGCGCCAGCAGCTTTGGACCTCACGGCACTGAAGCTTTCTTT.